This T cell receptor (beta chain) was recovered during a study of blood T cell repertoires in COVID-19. V lost 0 bases to trimming and J lost 7 bases, with 10 bases between them. This CDR3 has 14 amino acids. Germline lookup yields CDR1 MNHEY and CDR2 SVGEGT. Only in-frame clones appear in the TCRdb table, and some are missing; sequencing was by immunoSEQ multiplex PCR. The repertoire holds 100,000 to 150,000 clones, with more than 65% as singletons. The TCR originated in a woman in her 70s with acute or convalescent COVID-19. The sequenced sample consisted of peripheral blood. V is TRBV6-2 or TRBV6-3 and J is TRBJ2-1; no reliable D call. CDR3 residues: CASSYSLETNEQFF. CDR3 nucleotide sequence: TGTGCCAGCAGTTACTCTTTAGAGACAAATGAGCAGTTCTTC.